The clone carrying this T cell receptor beta chain was counted many times. TCRdb used MiXCR to reprocess the 5' RACE reads, holding one entry per CDR3 protein. The table lists about 40,000 distinct CDR3 sequences, 4% to 6% of them singletons. The data were taken from a study of spatial heterogeneity in lung cancer. Time point of the sample: sample taken at primary tumor resection. The input material, whole RNA from tumor, nontumor lung or frozen PBMC, was sequenced unsorted. This CDR3 is 14 amino acids long. Germline V gives CDR1 MNHEY, CDR2 SVGEGT. V lost 6 bases, J lost 10 bases, and 19 bases lay in between.

The origin of this receptor is a female donor with early-stage non-small cell lung cancer. The J gene is TRBJ2-1, the V gene TRBV6-2 or TRBV6-3; tentatively, D is TRBD1 or TRBD2 (6 bases each). The starting material was PBMCs, obtained at surgery. The CDR3 region has the DNA TGTGCCAGCAGATTAGACACGGAGGGGGTGGAGCAGTTCTTC. Its protein product is CASRLDTEGVEQFF.